This T cell receptor (beta chain) came from a study of shared clonotypes between healthy human individuals. General study results and limits: It was expected that sequencing depth would affect clonotype sharing among donors. Represented diversity, genetic and exposure-history alike, was limited by few donors.

This CDR3 region has 16 residues. Germline CDR1 and CDR2: MRHNA and SNTAGT. Trimming took 4 bases from V and 6 from J; bases not matched to a gene: 10. Researchers divided each subset's genomic DNA evenly across several immunoSEQ plates. Among the unsorted PBMC samples, replicate PCRs used about 310 ng DNA, approximately 30,000 T cell genomes. Some clones are missing from TCRdb's copy, which holds only in-frame ones; the method was immunoSEQ multiplex PCR. The sample records 75,000 to 100,000 clones, approximately 51% being singletons. Comments on this clone: The antigen remains unidentified.

This chain uses TRBV6-4 with TRBJ2-2; 8 bases align to TRBD2. The sequence was collected from a woman aged 40 to 50 in good health. Some clones in this sample may be carry-over from other donors' samples. The sample comprised PBMCs. The CDR3 DNA follows: TGTGCCAGCAGTGCTGGCGGGACTAGTGTCGCCGGGGAGCTGTTTTTT. Protein product: CASSAGGTSVAGELFF.